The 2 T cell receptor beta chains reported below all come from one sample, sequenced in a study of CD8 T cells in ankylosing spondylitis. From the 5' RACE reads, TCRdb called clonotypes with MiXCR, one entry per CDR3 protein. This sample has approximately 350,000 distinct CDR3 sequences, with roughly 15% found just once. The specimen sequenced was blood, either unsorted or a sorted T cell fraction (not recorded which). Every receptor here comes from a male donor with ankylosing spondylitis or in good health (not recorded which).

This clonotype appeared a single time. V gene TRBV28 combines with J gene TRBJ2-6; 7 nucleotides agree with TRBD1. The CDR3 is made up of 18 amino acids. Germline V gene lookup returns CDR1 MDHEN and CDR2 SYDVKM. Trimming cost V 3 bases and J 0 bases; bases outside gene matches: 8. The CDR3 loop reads CASSFGDSLFSGANVLTF. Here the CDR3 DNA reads TGTGCCAGCAGTTTCGGGGACAGCCTTTTCTCTGGGGCCAACGTCCTGACTTTC.

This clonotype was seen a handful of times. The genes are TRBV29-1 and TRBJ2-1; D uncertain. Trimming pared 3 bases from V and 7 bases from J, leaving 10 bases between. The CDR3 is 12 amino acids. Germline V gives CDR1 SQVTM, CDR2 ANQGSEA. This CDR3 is CSVEGPRNEQFF. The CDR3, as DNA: TGCAGCGTTGAGGGTCCGCGGAATGAGCAGTTCTTC.